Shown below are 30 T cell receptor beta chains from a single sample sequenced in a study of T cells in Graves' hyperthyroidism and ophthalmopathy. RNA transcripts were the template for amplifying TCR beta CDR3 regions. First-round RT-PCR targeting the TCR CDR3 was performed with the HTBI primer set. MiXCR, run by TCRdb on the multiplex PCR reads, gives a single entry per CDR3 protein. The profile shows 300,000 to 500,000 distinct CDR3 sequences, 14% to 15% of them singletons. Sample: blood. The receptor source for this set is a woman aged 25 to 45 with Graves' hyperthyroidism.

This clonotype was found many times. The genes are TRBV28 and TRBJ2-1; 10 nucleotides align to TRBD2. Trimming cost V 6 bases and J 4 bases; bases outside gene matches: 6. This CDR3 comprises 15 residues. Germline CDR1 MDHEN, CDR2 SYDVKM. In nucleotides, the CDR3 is TGTGCCAGCAGACTAGCGGGACCCCAATACAATGAGCAGTTCTTC. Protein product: CASRLAGPQYNEQFF.

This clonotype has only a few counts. The CDR3 region has the DNA TGTGCCAGCACCTTTTGGGGCAGCTACGAGCAGTACTTC. It specifies CASTFWGSYEQYF. The V call is TRBV12-3 or TRBV12-4, the J call TRBJ2-7; TRBD1 might be the D (5 bases). This CDR3 is built from 13 residues. The ends were cut back, 7 bases at V and 3 bases at J, with 13 bases in the middle.

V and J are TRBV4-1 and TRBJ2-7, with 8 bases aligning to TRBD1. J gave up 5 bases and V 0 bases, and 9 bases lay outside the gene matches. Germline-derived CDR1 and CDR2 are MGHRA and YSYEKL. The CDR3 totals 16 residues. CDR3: CASSQDSQGVRDEQYF. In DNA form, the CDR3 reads TGCGCCAGCAGCCAAGATTCACAGGGGGTTCGCGACGAGCAGTACTTC.

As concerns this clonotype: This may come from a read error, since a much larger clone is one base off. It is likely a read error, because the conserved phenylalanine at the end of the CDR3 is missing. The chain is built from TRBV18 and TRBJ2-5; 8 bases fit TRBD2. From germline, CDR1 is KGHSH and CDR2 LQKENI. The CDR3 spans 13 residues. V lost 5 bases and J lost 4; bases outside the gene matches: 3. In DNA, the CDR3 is TGTGCCAGCTCAAGCGGGAGCGTAGAGACCCAGTACCTC. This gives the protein CASSSGSVETQYL.

This chain's CDR3 is CASSPSPGTEITEAFF. The CDR3 DNA is TGCGCCAGCAGCCCAAGTCCTGGCACCGAGATCACTGAAGCTTTCTTT. The chain carries TRBV4-1 and TRBJ1-1; no definite D call. The CDR3 extends over 16 amino acids. Trimming shortened V by 4 bases and J by 4 bases, and 19 bases separated the two germline ends. From germline, CDR1 is MGHRA and CDR2 YSYEKL.

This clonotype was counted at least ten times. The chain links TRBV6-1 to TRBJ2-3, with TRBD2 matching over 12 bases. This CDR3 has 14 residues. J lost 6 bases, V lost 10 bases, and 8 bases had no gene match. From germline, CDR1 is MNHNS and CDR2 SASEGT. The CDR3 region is CATQLAGGRDTQYF. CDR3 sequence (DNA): TGTGCCACCCAACTAGCGGGAGGCCGGGATACGCAGTATTTT.

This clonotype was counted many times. CDR3 residues: CASSSTGLRQDNSPLHF. The CDR3 DNA is TGCGCCAGCAGCTCTACAGGGCTACGACAGGATAATTCACCCCTCCACTTT. This chain uses TRBV5-1 with TRBJ1-6; D possibly corresponds to TRBD1 (6 bases). The CDR3 length is 17 residues. Trimming took 3 bases from V and 5 from J, leaving 18 bases between them. Germline CDR1 SGHRS, CDR2 YFSETQ.

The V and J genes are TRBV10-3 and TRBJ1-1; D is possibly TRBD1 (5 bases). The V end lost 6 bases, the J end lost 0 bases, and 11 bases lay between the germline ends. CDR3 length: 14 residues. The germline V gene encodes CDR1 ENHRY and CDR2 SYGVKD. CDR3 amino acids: CAIRAGSLNTEAFF. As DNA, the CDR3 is TGTGCCATCAGAGCAGGGAGCCTGAACACTGAAGCTTTCTTT.

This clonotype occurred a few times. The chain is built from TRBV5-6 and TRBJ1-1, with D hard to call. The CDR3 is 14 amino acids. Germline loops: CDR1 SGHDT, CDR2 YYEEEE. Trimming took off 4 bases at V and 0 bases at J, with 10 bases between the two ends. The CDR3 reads CASSTVWVNTEAFF. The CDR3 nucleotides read TGTGCCAGCAGCACGGTCTGGGTGAACACTGAAGCTTTCTTT.

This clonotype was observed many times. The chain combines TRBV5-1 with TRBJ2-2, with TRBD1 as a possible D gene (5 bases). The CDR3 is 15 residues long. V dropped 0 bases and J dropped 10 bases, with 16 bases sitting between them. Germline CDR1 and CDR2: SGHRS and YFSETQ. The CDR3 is CASSLEGFAPSELFF. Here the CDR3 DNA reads TGCGCCAGCAGCTTGGAGGGGTTTGCTCCGTCGGAGCTGTTTTTT.

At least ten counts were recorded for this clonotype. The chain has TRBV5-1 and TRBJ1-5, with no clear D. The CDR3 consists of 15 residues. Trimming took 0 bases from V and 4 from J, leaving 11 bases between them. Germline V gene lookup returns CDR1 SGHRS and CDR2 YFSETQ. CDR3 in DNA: TGCGCCAGCAGCTTGGAGGGCAGTTCAAATCAGCCCCAGCATTTT. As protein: CASSLEGSSNQPQHF.

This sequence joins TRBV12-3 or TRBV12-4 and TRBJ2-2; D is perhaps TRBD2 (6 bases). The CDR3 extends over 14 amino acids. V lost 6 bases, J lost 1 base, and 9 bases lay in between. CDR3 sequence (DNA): TGTGCCAGCAGGCGGGGCCAGAACACCGGGGAGCTGTTTTTT. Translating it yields CASRRGQNTGELFF.

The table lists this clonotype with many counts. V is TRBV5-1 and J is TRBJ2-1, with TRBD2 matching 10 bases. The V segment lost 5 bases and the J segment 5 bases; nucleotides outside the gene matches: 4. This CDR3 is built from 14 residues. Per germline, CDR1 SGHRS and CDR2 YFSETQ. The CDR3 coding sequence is TGCGCCAGCAGTCAGGGACTAGCGAACAATGAGCAGTTCTTC. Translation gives CASSQGLANNEQFF.

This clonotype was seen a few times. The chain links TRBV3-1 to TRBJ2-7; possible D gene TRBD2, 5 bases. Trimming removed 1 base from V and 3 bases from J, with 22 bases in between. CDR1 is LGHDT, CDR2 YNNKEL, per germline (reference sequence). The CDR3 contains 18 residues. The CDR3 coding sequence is TGTGCCAGCAGCCAAGCGCCAGACGTTAGCCGGAGGCTCTACGAGCAGTACTTC. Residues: CASSQAPDVSRRLYEQYF.

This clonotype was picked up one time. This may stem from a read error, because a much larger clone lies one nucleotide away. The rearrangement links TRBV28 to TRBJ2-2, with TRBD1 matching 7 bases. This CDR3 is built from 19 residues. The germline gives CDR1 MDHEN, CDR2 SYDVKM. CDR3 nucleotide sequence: TGTGCCAGCAGTTTCCCAAGAGAGACCGGGACAGTCCGAACCGGGGAGCTGCTTTTT. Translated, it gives CASSFPRETGTVRTGELLF.

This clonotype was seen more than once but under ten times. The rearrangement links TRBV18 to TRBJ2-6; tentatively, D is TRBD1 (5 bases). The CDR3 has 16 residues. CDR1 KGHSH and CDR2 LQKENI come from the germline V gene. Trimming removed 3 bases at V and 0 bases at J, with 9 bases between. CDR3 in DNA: TGTGCCAGCTCACCCCAGGGAAGCTCTGGGGCCAACGTCCTGACTTTC. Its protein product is CASSPQGSSGANVLTF.

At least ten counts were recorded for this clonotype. The CDR3 DNA follows: TGTGCCAGCAGCCCCCCGGGACTAGCGGGAGGGGGGGAGCAGTTCTTC. This gives the protein CASSPPGLAGGGEQFF. The V gene is TRBV7-9, the J gene TRBJ2-1; 16 bases map to TRBD2. The V gene's germline CDR1 is SEHNR and CDR2 FQNEAQ (reference sequence). CDR3 length equals 16 residues. Germline trimming cut 5 bases from V and 10 bases from J; bases unmatched to any gene: 8.

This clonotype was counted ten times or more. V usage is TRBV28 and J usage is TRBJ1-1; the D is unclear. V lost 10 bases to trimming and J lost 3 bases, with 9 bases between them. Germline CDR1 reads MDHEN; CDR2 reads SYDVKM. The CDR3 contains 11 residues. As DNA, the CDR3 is TGTGCCACCAAGGGAGACACTGAAGCTTTCTTT. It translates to CATKGDTEAFF.

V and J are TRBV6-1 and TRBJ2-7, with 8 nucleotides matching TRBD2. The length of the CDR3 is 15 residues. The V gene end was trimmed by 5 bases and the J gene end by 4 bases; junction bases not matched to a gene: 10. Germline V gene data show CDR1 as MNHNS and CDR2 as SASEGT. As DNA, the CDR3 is TGTGCCAGCAGTACAACTAGCGGAGAGAGTTACGAGCAGTACTTC. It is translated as CASSTTSGESYEQYF.

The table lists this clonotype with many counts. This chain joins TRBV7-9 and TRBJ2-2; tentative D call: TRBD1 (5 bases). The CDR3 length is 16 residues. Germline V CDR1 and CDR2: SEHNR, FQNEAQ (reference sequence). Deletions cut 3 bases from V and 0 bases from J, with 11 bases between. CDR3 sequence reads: CASSFLMGPNTGELFF. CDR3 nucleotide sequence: TGTGCCAGCAGCTTCCTAATGGGGCCGAACACCGGGGAGCTGTTTTTT.

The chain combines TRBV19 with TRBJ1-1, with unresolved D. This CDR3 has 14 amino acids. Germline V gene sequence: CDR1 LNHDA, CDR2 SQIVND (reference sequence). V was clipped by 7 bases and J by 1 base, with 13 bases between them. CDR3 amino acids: CASTPERANTEAFF. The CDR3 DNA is TGTGCCAGTACCCCGGAGAGGGCGAACACTGAAGCTTTCTTT.

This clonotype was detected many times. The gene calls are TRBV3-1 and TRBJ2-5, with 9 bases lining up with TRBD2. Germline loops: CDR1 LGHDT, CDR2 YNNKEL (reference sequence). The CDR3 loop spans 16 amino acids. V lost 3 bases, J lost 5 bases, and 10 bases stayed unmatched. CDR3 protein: CASSQTSGQTWETQYF. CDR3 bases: TGTGCCAGCAGCCAGACTAGCGGCCAAACGTGGGAGACCCAGTACTTC.

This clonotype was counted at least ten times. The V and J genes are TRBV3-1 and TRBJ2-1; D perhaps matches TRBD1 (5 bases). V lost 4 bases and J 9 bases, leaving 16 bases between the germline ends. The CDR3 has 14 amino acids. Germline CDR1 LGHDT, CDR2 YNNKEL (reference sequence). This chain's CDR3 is CASSLREPRGEQFF. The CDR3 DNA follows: TGTGCCAGCAGCCTCCGCGAACCAAGGGGTGAGCAGTTCTTC.

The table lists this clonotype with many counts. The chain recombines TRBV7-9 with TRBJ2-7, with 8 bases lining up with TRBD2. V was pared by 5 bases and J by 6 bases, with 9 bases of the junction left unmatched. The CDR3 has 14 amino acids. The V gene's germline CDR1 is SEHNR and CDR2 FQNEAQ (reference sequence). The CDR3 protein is CASSPASGRVEQYF. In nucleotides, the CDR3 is TGTGCCAGCAGCCCGGCCAGCGGGAGAGTCGAGCAGTACTTC.

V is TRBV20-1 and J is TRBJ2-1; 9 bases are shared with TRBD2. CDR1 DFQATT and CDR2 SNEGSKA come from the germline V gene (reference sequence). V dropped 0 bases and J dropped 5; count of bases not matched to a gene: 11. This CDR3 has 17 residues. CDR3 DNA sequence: TGCAGTGCTAGAGATCCCCGACTAGCGGACCACCACAATGAGCAGTTCTTC. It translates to CSARDPRLADHHNEQFF.

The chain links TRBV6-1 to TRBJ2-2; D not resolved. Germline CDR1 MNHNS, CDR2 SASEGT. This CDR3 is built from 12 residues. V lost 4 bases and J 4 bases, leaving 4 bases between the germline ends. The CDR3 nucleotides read TGTGCCAGCAGTGCCAGCACCGGGGAGCTGTTTTTT. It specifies CASSASTGELFF.

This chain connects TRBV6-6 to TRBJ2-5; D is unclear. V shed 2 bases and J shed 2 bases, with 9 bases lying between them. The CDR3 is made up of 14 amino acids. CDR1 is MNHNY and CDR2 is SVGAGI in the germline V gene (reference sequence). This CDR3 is CASSYRPTQETQYF. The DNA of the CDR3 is TGTGCCAGCAGTTACCGACCGACACAAGAGACCCAGTACTTC.

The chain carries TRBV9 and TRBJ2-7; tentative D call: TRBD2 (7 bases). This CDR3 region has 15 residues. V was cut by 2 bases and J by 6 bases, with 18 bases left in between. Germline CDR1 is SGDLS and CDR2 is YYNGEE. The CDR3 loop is CASSVGTTGGGEQYF. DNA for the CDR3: TGTGCCAGCAGCGTCGGGACTACCGGAGGGGGCGAGCAGTACTTC.

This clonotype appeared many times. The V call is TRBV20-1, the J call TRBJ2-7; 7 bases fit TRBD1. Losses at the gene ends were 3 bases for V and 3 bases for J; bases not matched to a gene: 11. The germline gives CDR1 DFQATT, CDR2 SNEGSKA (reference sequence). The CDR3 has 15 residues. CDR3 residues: CSARDPRDSDYEQYF. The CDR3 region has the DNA TGCAGTGCTAGGGACCCACGGGACAGTGACTACGAGCAGTACTTC.

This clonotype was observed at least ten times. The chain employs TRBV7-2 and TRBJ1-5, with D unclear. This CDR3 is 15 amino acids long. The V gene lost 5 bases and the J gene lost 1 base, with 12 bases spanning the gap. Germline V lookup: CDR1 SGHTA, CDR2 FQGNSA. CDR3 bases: TGTGCCAGCAGCCCAACTTGGAGGAGCAATCAGCCCCAGCATTTT. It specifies CASSPTWRSNQPQHF.